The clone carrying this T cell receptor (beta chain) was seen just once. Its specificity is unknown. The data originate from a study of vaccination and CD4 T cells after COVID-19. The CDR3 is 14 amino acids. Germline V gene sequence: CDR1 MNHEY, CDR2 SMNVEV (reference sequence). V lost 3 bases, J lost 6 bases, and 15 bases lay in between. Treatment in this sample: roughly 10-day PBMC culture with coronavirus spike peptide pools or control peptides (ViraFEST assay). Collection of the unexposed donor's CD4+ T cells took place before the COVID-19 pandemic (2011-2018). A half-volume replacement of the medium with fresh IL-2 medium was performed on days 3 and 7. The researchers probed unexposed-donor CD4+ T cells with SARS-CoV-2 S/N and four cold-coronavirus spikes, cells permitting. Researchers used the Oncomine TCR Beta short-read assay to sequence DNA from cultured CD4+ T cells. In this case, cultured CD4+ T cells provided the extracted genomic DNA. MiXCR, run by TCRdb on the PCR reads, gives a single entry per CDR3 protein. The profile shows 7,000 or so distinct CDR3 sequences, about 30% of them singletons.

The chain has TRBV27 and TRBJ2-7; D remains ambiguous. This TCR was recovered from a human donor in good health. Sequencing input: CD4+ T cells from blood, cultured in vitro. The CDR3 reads CASSLGSRLFEQYF. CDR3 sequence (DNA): TGTGCCAGCAGTTTGGGGTCCCGTCTGTTCGAGCAGTACTTC.